This paragraph reports one TCR beta chain. This sample is drawn from a study of CD8 T cells in Susac syndrome. The wider study: Patients with Susac syndrome, at blood draw, were therapy-naive, on corticosteroids, or on intravenous immunoglobulin alone.

There are 14 residues in the CDR3. The V segment lost 6 bases and the J segment 9 bases; nucleotides outside the gene matches: 7. From germline, CDR1 is MNHEY and CDR2 SVGEGT. It was with random hexamers that about 0.45 to 1 ug RNA was reverse transcribed. It was immunoSEQ multiplex PCR that amplified TCR beta CDR3 across 54 Vbeta and 13 Jbeta. TCRdb re-derived calls from the immunoSEQ multiplex PCR reads in MiXCR, one entry per CDR3 protein. Of about 190,000 distinct CDR3 sequences in the sample, approximately 96% were seen once. This chain connects TRBV6-2 or TRBV6-3 to TRBJ2-1, with 11 bases that match TRBD2. The clonotype comes from a human donor with Susac syndrome. Input material: CD4+ T cells from PBMCs. The CDR3 loop is CASSVGLAGGEQFF. Written as DNA, the CDR3 is TGTGCCAGCAGCGTTGGGCTAGCGGGGGGTGAGCAGTTCTTC.